Listed here is a single TCR beta chain. This entry comes from a study of T cell changes during pregnancy in multiple sclerosis. Generated by immunoSEQ multiplex PCR, the TCRdb table keeps only in-frame clones and is missing some. This sample has roughly 38,000 clones, with roughly 89% found just once. The TCR comes from a female donor in good health, enrolled as a control in a pregnancy study. The starting material was CD4+ T cells from peripheral blood mononuclear cells, obtained in the second trimester of pregnancy.

The CDR3 DNA is TGTGCCAGTAGTAGAGGACAGAGCCCTCAAGAGACCCAGTACTTC. Its protein is CASSRGQSPQETQYF. The V gene is TRBV19, the J gene TRBJ2-5, with D possibly TRBD1 on 6 matching bases. Germline V lookup: CDR1 LNHDA, CDR2 SQIVND (reference sequence). Trimming stripped 4 bases from V and 2 bases from J, with 14 bases between. This CDR3 has 15 amino acids. Full variable domain (missing parts from reference TRBV19 and TRBJ2-5): DGGITQSPKYLFRKEGQNVTLSCEQNLNHDAMYWYRQDPGQGLRLIYYSQIVNDFQKGDIAEGYSVSREKKESFPLTVTSAQKNPTAFYLCASSRGQSPQETQYFGPGTRLLVL.